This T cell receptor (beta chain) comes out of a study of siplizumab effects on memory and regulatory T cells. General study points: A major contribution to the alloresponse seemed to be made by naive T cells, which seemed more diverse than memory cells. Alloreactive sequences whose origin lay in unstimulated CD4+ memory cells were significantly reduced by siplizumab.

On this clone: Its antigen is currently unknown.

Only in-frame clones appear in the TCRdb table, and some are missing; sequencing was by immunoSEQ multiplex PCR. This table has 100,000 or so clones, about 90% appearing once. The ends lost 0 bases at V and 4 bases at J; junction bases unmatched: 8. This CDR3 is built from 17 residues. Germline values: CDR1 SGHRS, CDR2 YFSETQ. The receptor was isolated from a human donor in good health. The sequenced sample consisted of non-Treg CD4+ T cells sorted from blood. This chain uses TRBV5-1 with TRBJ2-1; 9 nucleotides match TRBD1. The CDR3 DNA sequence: TGCGCCAGCAGCTTGGGTGGACAGGGGAGGCGGTACAATGAGCAGTTCTTC. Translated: CASSLGGQGRRYNEQFF.